This TCR beta chain came from a study of blood T cell repertoires in COVID-19. The CDR3 runs to 14 residues. The V and J ends lost 2 bases and 4 bases respectively, with 10 bases between them. Germline values: CDR1 MDHEN, CDR2 SYDVKM. TCRdb keeps only in-frame clones here, not all; method: immunoSEQ multiplex PCR. Of 170,000 or so clones in the sample, around 85% were seen once. V gene TRBV28 combines with J gene TRBJ2-3; D gene unclear. Input material: PBMCs or T cells enriched from blood (not recorded which). This TCR came from a man aged 35-49 years who had recovered from COVID-19. Here the CDR3 reads CASSLAPTADTQYF. Here the CDR3 DNA reads TGTGCCAGCAGTTTAGCCCCTACGGCAGATACGCAGTATTTT.